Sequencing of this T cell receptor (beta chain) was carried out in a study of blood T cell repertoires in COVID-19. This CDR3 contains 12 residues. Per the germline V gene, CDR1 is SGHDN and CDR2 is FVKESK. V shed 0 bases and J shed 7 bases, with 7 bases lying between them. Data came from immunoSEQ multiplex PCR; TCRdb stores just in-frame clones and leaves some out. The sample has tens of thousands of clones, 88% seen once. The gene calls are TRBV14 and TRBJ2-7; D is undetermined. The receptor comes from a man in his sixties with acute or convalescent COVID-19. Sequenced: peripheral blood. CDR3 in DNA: TGTGCCAGCAGCCAAGATCTGCGGGAGCAGTACTTC. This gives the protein CASSQDLREQYF. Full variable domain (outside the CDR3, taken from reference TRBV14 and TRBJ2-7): EAGVTQFPSHSVIEKGQTVTLRCDPISGHDNLYWYRRVMGKEIKFLLHFVKESKQDESGMPNNRFLAERTGGTYSTLKVQPAELEDSGVYFCASSQDLREQYFGPGTRLTVT.